This T cell receptor beta chain came from a study of regulatory T cells in long-lasting Graves disease. The study's findings and limits: With persistent disease, TRBV28, TRBJ1-2 and TRBJ2-5 were the favored segments. Researchers examined only peripheral blood and not thyroid tissue. Persistent patients shared 2,741 public clonotypes among themselves. Newly diagnosed patients shared fewer, at about a thousand.

Deletions cut 5 bases from V and 5 bases from J, with 17 bases between. The CDR3 spans 16 residues. Germline CDR1 and CDR2: KGHDR and SFDVKD. Arm-PCR of CDR3 regions and iRepertoire HTBI primers were the basis on which TCR beta libraries were built. TCRdb passed the multiplex PCR reads through MiXCR, listing each CDR3 protein once. This sample yields about 470,000 distinct CDR3 sequences, of which around a fifth are seen a single time; 6.5% to 9% belongs to the top ten. This clonotype was counted only a few times. Its antigen is unknown. Documented time point: persistent/refractory GD, antithyroid drugs over 5 years with positive TRAb. Researchers made the TCR library from RNA that was extracted from PBMCs.

The material sequenced was peripheral blood mononuclear cells (PBMCs), taken when the disease was refractory, from a patient treated with antithyroid drugs. This chain links TRBV24-1 with TRBJ2-2; D possibly matches TRBD1 or TRBD2 (5 bases each). The TCR was taken from a female donor with Graves disease. DNA for the CDR3: TGTGCCACCAGTGCCCCGGCCCAGGGAGAAACCGGGGAGCTGTTTTTT. This encodes CATSAPAQGETGELFF.